This T cell receptor (beta chain) emerged from a study of blood T cell repertoires in COVID-19. Losses at the gene ends were 5 bases for V and 1 base for J; bases not matched to a gene: 5. CDR3 length: 14 amino acids. In germline, CDR1 is SGHRS, CDR2 YFSETQ. The authors' processing: Cell counts per sample came from amplifying reference gene primers. The data were produced by immunoSEQ multiplex PCR, yet TCRdb's version contains in-frame clones alone and is incomplete. That table gives V, J and clone size, and the DNA gave D and trimming. The table has about 280,000 clones, around 90% seen once. In its sample, this clone was seen many times.

Sequenced material: PBMCs or T cells enriched from blood (not recorded which). The origin of this receptor is a woman younger than 35 with acute COVID-19. The chain links TRBV5-1 to TRBJ2-7; 8 bases fit TRBD1. In nucleotides, the CDR3 is TGCGCCAGCAGGTTACAGGGGGGTTCCTACGAGCAGTACTTC. Translation: CASRLQGGSYEQYF.